The sequence of this T cell receptor beta chain was determined in a study of identical twins. TCRdb analysed the 5' RACE reads with MiXCR anew, one entry per CDR3 protein. Of 400,000 to 500,000 distinct CDR3 sequences in the sample, roughly 18% were seen once. The table lists this clonotype with a few counts. The source material was naive T cells sorted from blood. This TCR was sampled from a man aged 50-59 years in good health.

In DNA form, the CDR3 reads TGCGCCAGCAGCCGCGAGGACTCCACCTACAATGAGCAGTTCTTC. Protein sequence: CASSREDSTYNEQFF. This rearrangement joins TRBV4-3 to TRBJ2-1; the D gene is possibly TRBD2 (5 bases). Trimming took off 4 bases at V and 2 bases at J, with 12 bases between the two ends. The CDR3 sequence is 15 residues long. Germline CDR1 LGHNA, CDR2 YSLEER.